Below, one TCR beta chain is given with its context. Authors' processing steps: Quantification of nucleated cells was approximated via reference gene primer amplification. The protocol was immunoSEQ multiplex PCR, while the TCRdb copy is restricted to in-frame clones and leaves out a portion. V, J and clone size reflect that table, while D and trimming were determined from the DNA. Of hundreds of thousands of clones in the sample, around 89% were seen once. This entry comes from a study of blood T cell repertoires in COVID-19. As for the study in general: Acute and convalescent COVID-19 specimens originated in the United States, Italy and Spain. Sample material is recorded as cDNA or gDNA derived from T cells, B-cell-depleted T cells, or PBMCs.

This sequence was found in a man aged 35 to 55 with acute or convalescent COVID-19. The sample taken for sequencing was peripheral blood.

The DNA of the CDR3 is TGTGCCAGCAGCTTAGCGCGGACAGAATCACCCCTCCACTTT. Protein product: CASSLARTESPLHF. The chain couples TRBV7-2 to TRBJ1-6; a possible D gene is TRBD1 (6 bases). Germline V gene lookup returns CDR1 SGHTA and CDR2 FQGNSA. V lost 0 bases and J 10 bases, leaving 10 bases between the germline ends. The CDR3 sequence is 14 residues long. Based on the CDR3 plus reference TRBV7-2 and TRBJ1-6, the full variable domain is GAGVSQSPSNKVTEKGKDVELRCDPISGHTALYWYRQSLGQGLEFLIYFQGNSAPDKSGLPSDRFSAERTGGSVSTLTIQRTQQEDSAVYLCASSLARTESPLHFGNGTRLTVT.